Following are 7 T cell receptor beta chains from one sample sequenced in a study of blood T cells in healthy people across ages. A second about 6 to 12 cycle PCR used barcoded and J-beta primers. Using its own MiXCR run on the 5' RACE reads, TCRdb lists one record per CDR3 protein. The sample has 710,000 or so distinct CDR3 sequences; about 20% are singletons. The specimen was blood. The origin of the receptors is a man between 65 and 85 years old in good health.

The chain joins TRBV5-1 to TRBJ2-5; D possibly corresponds to TRBD1 (6 bases). The CDR3 spans 16 residues. Trimming took off 0 bases at V and 1 base at J, with 13 bases between the two ends. Germline V gene sequence: CDR1 SGHRS, CDR2 YFSETQ. The CDR3 sequence is CASSLENRDPQETQYF. The DNA for the CDR3 is TGCGCCAGCAGCTTGGAAAACAGGGATCCCCAAGAGACCCAGTACTTC.

This sequence joins TRBV4-1 and TRBJ2-5, with 9 bases matching TRBD2. Germline values: CDR1 MGHRA, CDR2 YSYEKL. V trimming: 1 base; J trimming: 2 bases; junction bases outside the gene matches: 11. CDR3 length: 18 residues. The CDR3 sequence: CASSQGLLLAGIQETQYF. DNA for the CDR3: TGCGCCAGCAGCCAAGGACTGTTGCTAGCGGGAATACAAGAGACCCAGTACTTC.

This clonotype was seen a few times. The rearrangement joins TRBV4-1 to TRBJ1-2, with D perhaps TRBD1 (6 bases). CDR3 length: 14 residues. V lost 0 bases and J 2 bases, leaving 7 bases between the germline ends. Looked up from germline, CDR1 is MGHRA and CDR2 is YSYEKL. CDR3 nucleotide sequence: TGCGCCAGCAGCCAAGAACAGGGAAACTATGGCTACACCTTC. This gives the protein CASSQEQGNYGYTF.

This clonotype appeared many times. The rearrangement uses TRBV7-9 and TRBJ2-3, with TRBD2 matching 10 bases. The CDR3 is 16 residues long. V shed 4 bases and J 2 bases; nucleotides not matched to a gene: 6. From germline, CDR1 is SEHNR and CDR2 FQNEAQ (reference sequence). The CDR3 spells CASSWDLAGDTDTQYF. DNA for the CDR3: TGTGCCAGCAGCTGGGATCTAGCGGGAGACACAGATACGCAGTATTTT. The full variable domain, rest sourced from reference TRBV7-9 and TRBJ2-3, is DTGVSQNPRHKITKRGQNVTFRCDPISEHNRLYWYRQTLGQGPEFLTYFQNEAQLEKSRLLSDRFSAERPKGSFSTLEIQRTEQGDSAMYLCASSWDLAGDTDTQYFGPGTRLTVL.

The rearrangement links TRBV11-2 to TRBJ1-3; D gene ambiguous. The CDR3 has 12 residues. Germline assignment: CDR1 SGHAT and CDR2 FQNNGV. The germline V and J ends were trimmed by 8 bases and 0 bases, with 5 bases remaining between them. CDR3 coding DNA: TGTGCCAGCGAGAGCTCTGGAAACACCATATATTTT. Its protein is CASESSGNTIYF.

The J gene is TRBJ2-1, the V gene TRBV20-1; 8 bases agree with TRBD1. The CDR3 is 13 residues long. V lost 1 base, J lost 10 bases, and 6 bases stayed unmatched. Germline V CDR1 and CDR2: DFQATT, SNEGSKA (reference sequence). The CDR3 loop is CSARAWTGFEQFF. CDR3 DNA: TGCAGTGCTAGAGCATGGACAGGGTTCGAGCAGTTCTTC.

This clonotype was seen a few times. The rearrangement uses TRBV12-3 or TRBV12-4 and TRBJ2-2; 11 bases match TRBD2. The CDR3 is made up of 18 amino acids. V was clipped by 6 bases and J by 1 base; unmatched bases: 10. CDR3 DNA: TGTGCCAGCAGCCCAGCGTATACTAGCGGGAGGAACACCGGGGAGCTGTTTTTT. The encoded protein is CASSPAYTSGRNTGELFF.